The following is a TCR beta chain sequence with its context. This sample was included in a study of control samples from healthy donors and cancer patients. The length of the CDR3 is 14 residues. Germline V gene data show CDR1 as SGHNT and CDR2 as YYREEE (reference sequence). The V end lost 1 base, the J end lost 5 bases, and 12 bases lay between the germline ends. Profiling relied on immunoSEQ multiplex PCR, and the TCRdb table lists in-frame clones only, not all of them. The data contain tens of thousands of clones, approximately 89% of them singletons. V is TRBV5-4 and J is TRBJ1-1, with D perhaps TRBD1 (5 bases). The sequence was obtained from a man in his forties or fifties with colorectal cancer. Material for sequencing was PBMCs. The CDR3 DNA reads as TGTGCCAGCAGCTTGCTCCAGGGTTATACTGAAGCTTTCTTT. Protein: CASSLLQGYTEAFF.